The T cell receptor beta chain described here comes from a study of T cell repertoires in cytomegalovirus infection. Study at large: Alongside well-studied HLA-B-restricted CMV epitopes, recently identified HLA-C-restricted CMV epitopes were also used.

Trimming stripped 3 bases from V and 0 bases from J, with 19 bases between. Looked up from germline, CDR1 is SGDLS and CDR2 is YYNGEE. CDR3 size: 19 residues. To note about this clonotype: Its specificity is unknown.

MiXCR was run by TCRdb on the reads, yielding one entry per CDR3 protein. The table lists about 920,000 distinct CDR3 sequences, approximately 33% of them singletons, with 13% in the top ten. This sequence was found in a human donor in good health (CMV status not recorded). Some clones in this sample may be carry-over from other donors' samples. The sample consisted of cultured CD8+ T cells from PBMCs, taken from culture after CMV antigen stimulation. The V call is TRBV9, the J call TRBJ2-6, with unresolved D. The CDR3 bases are TGTGCCAGCAGCGCACTTCCAGTGAGTGGACCCTCTGGGGCCAACGTCCTGACTTTC. Translation gives CASSALPVSGPSGANVLTF.